The subject of this entry is one T cell receptor beta chain. Its antigen is still unknown. Authors' methods: Out-of-frame sequences were removed, leaving around 2,000,000 distinct TCRbeta sequences. This table comes from immunoSEQ multiplex PCR, and its TCRdb copy is limited to in-frame clones, with some not included. Clone size and V and J calls were adopted from that table, with D and trimming inferred from the DNA. The table lists 50,000 to 75,000 clones, around four fifths of them singletons. This record comes from a study of memory CD4+ T cells and cytomegalovirus serostatus. The study's findings and limits: Repertoires predicted CMV serostatus with median bootstrapped AUC of about 0.95. Each of 65 to 75 CMV-associated TCRbeta sequences occurred in one to five individuals.

The ends were cut back, 0 bases at V and 13 bases at J, with 18 bases in the middle. This CDR3 comprises 14 residues. Germline V CDR1 and CDR2: MGHRA, YSYEKL. The sort gate was single viable CD3+CD4+CD8-CD45RO+ cells for memory CD4+ T cells. CD4+ T cells were isolated by positive magnetic selection. The sample consisted of memory CD4+ T cells from blood. This TCR derives from an adult in good health and CMV-seronegative. The chain carries TRBV4-1 and TRBJ1-2; D is ambiguous. Here the CDR3 reads CASSQDRAGLVGTF. The CDR3 DNA follows: TGCGCCAGCAGCCAAGATCGGGCAGGCTTGGTGGGCACCTTC.